A selection of T cell receptor beta chains follows, all from one sample in a study of blood T cell repertoires in COVID-19. Generated by immunoSEQ multiplex PCR, the TCRdb table keeps only in-frame clones and is missing some. The sample contains 300,000 to 400,000 clones, around 88% of which appear only once. Source material: peripheral blood. The receptors derive from a woman in her twenties or thirties with COVID-19, enrolled during active disease. CDR3s include the opening cysteine and the closing phenylalanine or tryptophan. A D gene is named only where the DNA matches it firmly. Clone sizes are given selectively: once, few, many, or a class where the clone is expanded.

J gene	D gene	clone size	V gene	CDR3 protein	CDR3 DNA
TRBJ1-5	-	-	TRBV2	CASSYDRNSNQPQHF	TGTGCCAGCAGCTACGACAGAAATAGCAATCAGCCCCAGCATTTT
TRBJ2-3	TRBD2	-	TRBV19	CASNGGSNPTDTQYF	TGTGCCAGTAACGGGGGGTCCAACCCCACAGATACGCAGTATTTT
TRBJ1-5	-	-	TRBV5-6	CASSFWGEEPQHF	TGTGCCAGCAGCTTTTGGGGCGAGGAGCCCCAGCATTTT
TRBJ1-2	-	-	TRBV5-1	CASSLEAGDGYTF	TGCGCCAGCAGCTTGGAGGCGGGGGACGGCTACACCTTC
TRBJ1-5	-	-	TRBV12-3/TRBV12-4	CASSLEGSWPQHF	TGTGCCAGCAGTTTAGAGGGGTCATGGCCCCAGCATTTT
TRBJ1-1	-	-	TRBV21-1	CASSNSTEAFF	TGTGCCAGCAGCAACTCGACTGAAGCTTTCTTT
TRBJ2-3	-	-	TRBV5-5	CASSLLGTSRRDTQYF	TGTGCCAGCAGCTTATTAGGGACATCCCGTCGCGATACGCAGTATTTT
TRBJ1-4	TRBD1	-	TRBV11-3	CASSSRQGTIEKLFF	TGTGCCAGCAGCTCTAGACAGGGGACGATTGAAAAACTGTTTTTT
TRBJ1-5	-	-	TRBV6-6	CASRDTGHGNQPQHF	TGTGCCAGCAGGGATACAGGGCATGGCAATCAGCCCCAGCATTTT
TRBJ2-5	-	-	TRBV5-1	CASSLVGTQYF	TGCGCCAGCAGCTTGGTCGGGACCCAGTACTTC
TRBJ1-5	-	-	TRBV7-8	CASSFSTNQPQHF	TGTGCCAGCAGCTTTAGTACCAATCAGCCCCAGCATTTT
TRBJ2-2	-	-	TRBV5-6	CASSAVPRGTGELFF	TGTGCCAGCAGCGCCGTCCCCCGGGGCACCGGGGAGCTGTTTTTT
TRBJ2-5	TRBD2	-	TRBV14	CASSQDLAGGQETQYF	TGTGCCAGCAGCCAAGATCTAGCGGGGGGCCAAGAGACCCAGTACTTC
TRBJ2-7	-	-	TRBV5-1	CASRDQGGGEQYF	TGCGCCAGCAGGGATCAGGGGGGCGGCGAGCAGTACTTC
TRBJ2-1	TRBD2	once	TRBV15	CATSRGGLAGYNEQFF	TGTGCCACCAGCAGAGGGGGTCTAGCGGGATACAATGAGCAGTTCTTC